This paragraph reports one T cell receptor (beta chain). Its antigen is not identified. This sample was included in a study of graft-versus-host responses after intestinal transplantation. Across the study: All recipients got anti-thymocyte globulin induction, then tacrolimus and steroids for about 3 years. Findings and limits, study-wide: Patients who carried graft-donor T cell macrochimerism also had high graft-versus-host to host-versus-graft clonal ratios in their allografts.

The CDR3 is 16 residues long. Germline-derived CDR1 and CDR2 are MNHEY and SVGAGI. The germline V and J ends were trimmed by 1 base and 2 bases, with 13 bases remaining between them. Post-transplant marrow was drawn from the posterior iliac crest or another site. The method was immunoSEQ multiplex PCR; TCRdb's version includes in-frame clones alone and lacks a portion of them. The sample lists about 20,000 clones, 86% occurring once. This chain joins TRBV6-5 and TRBJ2-3; D tentatively reads TRBD1 or TRBD2 (5 bases each). The sample consisted of bone marrow, taken about 130 days after transplant. The TCR originated in a human patient who received an intestinal transplant, so some T cells may come from the graft donor. The CDR3: CASSYWPGLSTDTQYF. CDR3 coding DNA: TGTGCCAGCAGTTACTGGCCGGGGCTGTCCACAGATACGCAGTATTTT.